The table lists the clone carrying this TCR beta chain with many counts. Its target is unknown. TCR beta CDR3 sequences were amplified from RNA transcripts. The HTBI primer set was used in a first-round RT-PCR of the TCR CDR3. TCRdb analysed the multiplex PCR reads with MiXCR anew, one entry per CDR3 protein. Of about 690,000 distinct CDR3 sequences detected, 15% to 20% appear once; the ten largest clones hold 15% to 18%. These data belong to a study of T cells in Graves' hyperthyroidism and ophthalmopathy. Patients were excluded for uncontrolled infection, other autoimmune disease, pregnancy or lactation. V lost 5 bases and J lost 0; bases outside the gene matches: 21. Germline lookup yields CDR1 SEHNR and CDR2 FQNEAQ (reference sequence). This CDR3 region has 20 residues. Study-wide findings and caveats: Separating ophthalmopathy from stable hyperthyroidism was achieved by a 13 V-J model. Most clonotypes expanded in thyroid above 0.001 were likewise present in blood. The model predicted ophthalmopathy a median roughly six months before onset.

The TCR sequence derives from a man aged 45-65 years with Graves' hyperthyroidism. The sequenced sample was blood. The chain employs TRBV7-9 and TRBJ2-7, with 8 bases matching TRBD2. The CDR3: CASSPPTKREHLSFSYEQYF. The CDR3 coding sequence is TGTGCCAGCAGCCCCCCCACCAAGCGGGAGCATTTATCGTTCTCCTACGAGCAGTACTTC.